This is a list of T cell receptor beta chains from one sample in a study of Graves' ophthalmopathy and Graves' hyperthyroidism. TCRdb called the multiplex PCR reads again in MiXCR, with one record for every CDR3 protein. The sample has 200,000 to 300,000 distinct CDR3 sequences, 40% to 50% seen once; the top ten hold about half. Material: peripheral blood. All receptors come from an adult man with Graves' ophthalmopathy. CDR3s include the opening cysteine and the closing phenylalanine or tryptophan. D genes are given only for firm matches. Clone size, where shown, is once, few, many, or a class for clones that have expanded.

TRBV7-2	-	TRBJ2-6	-	TGTGCCAGCAGCCCTAACAGAATAGGGGCTGGGGCCAACGTCCTGACTTTC	CASSPNRIGAGANVLTF
TRBV29-1	-	TRBJ1-3	-	TGCAGCGTTCGACGGGGCTCTGGAAACACCATATATTTT	CSVRRGSGNTIYF
TRBV10-2	-	TRBJ1-5	-	TGCGCCAGCAGTGATATCCAGGGCGGTCAGCCCCAGCATTTT	CASSDIQGGQPQHF
TRBV29-1	many	TRBJ1-1	-	TGCAGCGTCTCTCACAGTGCCTCGGAAGCTTTCTTT	CSVSHSASEAFF
TRBV20-1	-	TRBJ1-2	TRBD1	TGCAGTGCCCACGAGGACAGGGTCTCGAACTATGGCTACACCTTC	CSAHEDRVSNYGYTF
TRBV7-9	-	TRBJ2-5	-	TGTGCCAGCAGCTCATCCAGGGTTTCAGGGATGGAGACCCAGTACTTC	CASSSSRVSGMETQYF
TRBV19	-	TRBJ2-7	-	TGTGCCAGTAGTGTGGGGGCCGAGCAGTACTTC	CASSVGAEQYF
TRBV7-9	few	TRBJ1-2	-	TGTGCCAGCAGCCCCCGGGACGCTTCTAACTATGGCTACACCTTC	CASSPRDASNYGYTF
TRBV9	-	TRBJ2-6	-	TGTGCCAGCAGCCAAGATTCCTCTTCGAGGGCCAACGTCCTGACTTTC	CASSQDSSSRANVLTF
TRBV29-1	many	TRBJ2-6	TRBD2	TGCAGCGTTGAAGATCGGGGACTAGCGGGGGTCTCTGGGGCCAACGTCCTGACTTTC	CSVEDRGLAGVSGANVLTF
TRBV7-9	-	TRBJ2-7	TRBD2	TGTGCCAGCTCCCCCCAACTAGCGGGGGGGGGTGAGCAGTACTTC	CASSPQLAGGGEQYF
TRBV2	few	TRBJ1-2	-	TGTGCCAGCAGTGAAGCGCCTGGTACTAACTATGGCTACACCTTC	CASSEAPGTNYGYTF
TRBV19	few	TRBJ1-1	-	TGTGCCAGTAGTCTTTTTGCCAGGACAGAAGCTTTCTTT	CASSLFARTEAFF
TRBV20-1	-	TRBJ1-5	TRBD1	TGCAGTGCCCCGGGTGGACAGGGGTTGGAGCATTTT	CSAPGGQGLEHF
TRBV10-3	few	TRBJ1-5	-	TGTGCCATCACGACGACGGGACATGGGGGCAATCAGCCCCAGCATTTT	CAITTTGHGGNQPQHF
TRBV6-1	-	TRBJ2-5	-	TGTGCCAGCAGTGAGGAATTGGCGGCCCACCGAGAGACCCAGTACTTC	CASSEELAAHRETQYF
TRBV24-1	many	TRBJ1-2	TRBD1	TGTGCCACCAGTGACCCCTCGACAGGGCCCTATGGCTACACCTTC	CATSDPSTGPYGYTF
TRBV11-1	-	TRBJ1-5	-	TGTGCCAGCAGCTTAGAAGATGATCAGCCCCAGCATTTT	CASSLEDDQPQHF
TRBV10-3	-	TRBJ1-2	-	TGTGCCATCAGGGGGGCGCAGGACAACTATGGCTACACCTTC	CAIRGAQDNYGYTF
TRBV7-9	few	TRBJ2-7	-	TGTGCCAGCAGCTTACGAAGGGACTACGAGCAGTACTTC	CASSLRRDYEQYF
TRBV2	few	TRBJ1-2	-	TGTGCCAGCAGCAAAGAGGGGGTTTTTCGCTACACCTTC	CASSKEGVFRYTF
TRBV2	-	TRBJ2-7	-	TGTGCCAGCAGATGGACATACTCCTACGAGCAGTACTTC	CASRWTYSYEQYF
TRBV11-2	-	TRBJ2-7	-	TGTGCCAGCAGCTTAGATATAAACGAGCAGTACTTC	CASSLDINEQYF
TRBV10-3	-	TRBJ1-1	-	TGTGCCAGCAGTCCAGAGGGTAACGGATACACTGAAGCTTTCTTT	CASSPEGNGYTEAFF
TRBV12-3/TRBV12-4	-	TRBJ1-1	-	TGTGCCAGCAGCAAGCTTGGCACGGGGGGCACTGAAGCTTTCTTT	CASSKLGTGGTEAFF
TRBV2	-	TRBJ2-7	-	TGTGCCAGCAGTGAAGGGGGGTTCGGCGTCTACGAGCAGTACTTC	CASSEGGFGVYEQYF
TRBV19	once	TRBJ2-6	-	TGTGCCAGTATGCCCTTTACAAGCTCTGGGGCCAACGTCCTGACTTTC	CASMPFTSSGANVLTF
TRBV7-9	-	TRBJ1-1	TRBD1	TGTGCCAGCAGCGGACAGGGTACGGGAGGCACTGAAGCTTTCTTT	CASSGQGTGGTEAFF
TRBV9	-	TRBJ2-5	-	TGTGCCAGCAGCCCGCCAGGGGGGCTCAAAGAGACCCAGTACTTC	CASSPPGGLKETQYF
TRBV9	-	TRBJ1-2	-	TGTGCCAGCAGCCCCGTTGCGGAGGGTAGTGGCTACACCTTC	CASSPVAEGSGYTF
TRBV7-9	-	TRBJ2-2	-	TGTGCCAGCAGCTTCCGGGAGCTGTTTTTT	CASSFRELFF
TRBV29-1	-	TRBJ1-2	-	TGCAGCTTGACGGGGGACTATGGCTACACCTTC	CSLTGDYGYTF
TRBV24-1	-	TRBJ1-2	-	TGTGCCACCAGTGACGGACAGTCGGTCTACACCTTC	CATSDGQSVYTF
TRBV2	few	TRBJ1-3	-	TGTGCCAGCAGTGGGGAAGGGGCTGGAAACACCATATATTTT	CASSGEGAGNTIYF
TRBV9	-	TRBJ1-2	-	TGTGCCAGCAGCCGGACCCAATATAGCTACACCTTC	CASSRTQYSYTF
TRBV14	-	TRBJ2-7	-	TGTGCCAGCAGCCAAGAAAGGCGGTACGAGCAGTACTTC	CASSQERRYEQYF
TRBV10-1	-	TRBJ2-2	-	TGCGCCAGCAGCCCGGCGCGGGACACCGGGGAGCTGTTTTTT	CASSPARDTGELFF
TRBV19	once	TRBJ1-5	-	TGTGCCAGTACCTCAGGGAAAGGCACAAATCAGCCCCAGCATTTT	CASTSGKGTNQPQHF
TRBV5-1	few	TRBJ1-3	TRBD1	TGTGCCAGCAGCGATATTTCCGGGACAGAGCGCGCCCATTTT	CASSDISGTERAHF
TRBV7-8	-	TRBJ1-2	TRBD1	TGTGCCAGCAGCTTATCCCGGACAGGGGCAGTAAATGGCTACACCTTC	CASSLSRTGAVNGYTF
TRBV4-3	-	TRBJ2-7	-	TGCGCCAGCAGCCAAGAGAAAGGATTGCCCACCTACGAGCAGTACTTC	CASSQEKGLPTYEQYF
TRBV19	once	TRBJ1-5	-	TGTGCCAGTAGTATAGGGCAGGCCGTTCGCAATCAGCCCCAGCATTTT	CASSIGQAVRNQPQHF
TRBV12-3/TRBV12-4	-	TRBJ1-1	TRBD1	TGTGCCAGCAGTTTAGGCCAGGGGGCGACCGAAGCTTTCTTT	CASSLGQGATEAFF
TRBV12-3/TRBV12-4	-	TRBJ1-5	-	TGTGCCAGCAGTCCGGACGGGCGGAGACCCCAGCATTTT	CASSPDGRRPQHF
TRBV7-9	-	TRBJ2-7	-	TGTGCCAGCAGCTCTGGACTTGGGGGTGAGCAGTACTTC	CASSSGLGGEQYF
TRBV11-2	-	TRBJ1-4	TRBD1	TGTGCCAGCAGTCGTGACAGGGTTAATGAAAAACTGTTTTTT	CASSRDRVNEKLFF
TRBV11-2	-	TRBJ2-5	-	TGTGCCAGCAGCTCCGTTCGCGGGCCAAGGGGGACCCAGTACTTC	CASSSVRGPRGTQYF
TRBV10-3	-	TRBJ1-2	-	TGTGCCATCGCCGTGGGAGGGGGTGATGATGGCTACACCTTC	CAIAVGGGDDGYTF
TRBV7-8	many	TRBJ1-1	-	TGTGCCAGCAGCTTAGGGCGTGCCGACACTGAAGCTTTCTTT	CASSLGRADTEAFF
TRBV12-3/TRBV12-4	many	TRBJ1-6	-	TGTGCCAGCAGTTATCAGGTGAATTCACCCCTCCACTTT	CASSYQVNSPLHF
TRBV20-1	few	TRBJ1-6	-	TGCAGTGCTAGTCCCCTAGAGGGGGGTTCACCCCTCCACTTT	CSASPLEGGSPLHF
TRBV5-1	-	TRBJ2-7	TRBD1	TGCGCCAGCAGCTTGGAGGGGACAGGGCGTGCTTACGAGCAGTACTTC	CASSLEGTGRAYEQYF
TRBV6-4	-	TRBJ2-2	-	TGTGCCAGCAGTGACGATAGGAACACCGGGGAGCCGTTTTTT	CASSDDRNTGEPFF
TRBV5-4	few	TRBJ1-5	-	TGTGCCAGCAGCTCCGGGGACGGACATCAGCCCCAGCATTTT	CASSSGDGHQPQHF
TRBV24-1	many	TRBJ1-5	-	TGTGCCACCAGTGGGTCATATAGCAATCAGCCCCAGCATTTT	CATSGSYSNQPQHF